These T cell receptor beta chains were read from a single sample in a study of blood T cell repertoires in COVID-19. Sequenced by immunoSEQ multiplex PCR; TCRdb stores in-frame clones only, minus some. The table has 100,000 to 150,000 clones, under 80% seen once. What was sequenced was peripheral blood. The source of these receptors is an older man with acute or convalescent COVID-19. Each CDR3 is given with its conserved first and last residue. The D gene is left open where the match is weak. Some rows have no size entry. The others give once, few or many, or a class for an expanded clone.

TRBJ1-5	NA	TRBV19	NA	TGTGCCAGTACCCCCGGGTGGGGCAATCAGCCCCAGCATTTT	CASTPGWGNQPQHF
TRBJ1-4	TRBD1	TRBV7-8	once	TGTGCCAGCAGTCCCGGACAGGCTAGGCTGACAACTAATGAAAAACTGTTTTTT	CASSPGQARLTTNEKLFF
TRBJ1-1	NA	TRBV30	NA	TGTGCCTGGAGCCGCTGGGGGGGGCCCATGAACACTGAAGCTTTCTTT	CAWSRWGGPMNTEAFF
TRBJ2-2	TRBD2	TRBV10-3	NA	TGTGCCATCAGTGGAGCGGGGCTACAGAACACCGGGGAGCTGTTTTTT	CAISGAGLQNTGELFF
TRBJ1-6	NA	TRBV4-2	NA	TGTGCCAGCAGCCAAGAGCGGGGTCTGTATTCACCCCTCCACTTT	CASSQERGLYSPLHF
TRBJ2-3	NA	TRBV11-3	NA	TGTGCCAGCAGCTTAGGTGCAGGGGGCACAGATACGCAGTATTTT	CASSLGAGGTDTQYF
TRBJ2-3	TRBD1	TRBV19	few	TGTGCCAGTAGTCCCCTGACAGGGGATACGCAGTATTTT	CASSPLTGDTQYF
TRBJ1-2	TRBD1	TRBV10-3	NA	TGTGCCATCAGTGAATTGCCAGGGGGCTTGCAGGGCTACACCTTC	CAISELPGGLQGYTF
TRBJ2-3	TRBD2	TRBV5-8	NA	TGTGCCAGCAGCTTCGGGGGGGTAGGAGATACGCAGTATTTT	CASSFGGVGDTQYF
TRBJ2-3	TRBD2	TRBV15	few	TGTGCCACCAGCGGGGGGGGACTAGCGAGGACAGATACGCAGTATTTT	CATSGGGLARTDTQYF
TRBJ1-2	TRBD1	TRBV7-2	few	TGTGCCAGCAGCTCCGGACAGGGTTATGGCTACACCTTC	CASSSGQGYGYTF
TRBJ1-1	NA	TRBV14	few	TGTGCCAGCAGCCAACCGGGGGGAGCTGAAGCTTTCTTT	CASSQPGGAEAFF
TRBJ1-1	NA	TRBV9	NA	TGTGCCAGCGGCGGACATATGAACACTGAAGCTTTCTTT	CASGGHMNTEAFF
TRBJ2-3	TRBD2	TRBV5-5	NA	TGTGCCAGCAGCGAAGGGACTAGCGGGGGGGCCGTGGGCACAGATACGCAGTATTTT	CASSEGTSGGAVGTDTQYF
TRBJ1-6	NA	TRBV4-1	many	TGCGCCAGCAGCCAAGGGGGCCTTCCCAGTTACTATAATTCACCCCTCCACTTT	CASSQGGLPSYYNSPLHF
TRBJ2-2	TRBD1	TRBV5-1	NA	TGCGCCAGCAGCTTACTAACAGGGGGCCGGACCGGGGAGCTGTTTTTT	CASSLLTGGRTGELFF
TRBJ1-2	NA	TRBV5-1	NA	TGCGCCAGCAGCACACAGGTGGACTATGGCTACACCTTC	CASSTQVDYGYTF